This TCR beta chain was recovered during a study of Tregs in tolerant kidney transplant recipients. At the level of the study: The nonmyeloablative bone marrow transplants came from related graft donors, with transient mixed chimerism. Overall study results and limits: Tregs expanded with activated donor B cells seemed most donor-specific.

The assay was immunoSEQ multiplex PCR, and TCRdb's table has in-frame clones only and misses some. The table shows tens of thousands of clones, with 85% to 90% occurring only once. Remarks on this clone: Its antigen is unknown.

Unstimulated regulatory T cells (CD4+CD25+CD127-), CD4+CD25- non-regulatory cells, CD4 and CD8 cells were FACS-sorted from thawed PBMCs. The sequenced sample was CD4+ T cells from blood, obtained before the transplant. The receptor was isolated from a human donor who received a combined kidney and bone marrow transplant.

CDR3 region: CASSSDSGLGTDTQYF. The CDR3 DNA is TGTGCCAGCAGCAGCGACTCAGGGTTGGGCACAGATACGCAGTATTTT. The chain joins TRBV2 to TRBJ2-3, with D maybe TRBD1 (5 bases). Germline V CDR1 and CDR2: SNHLY, FYNNEI. Trimming shortened V by 6 bases and J by 1 base, and 17 bases separated the two germline ends. The CDR3 covers 16 residues. Looking up the rest from reference TRBV2 and TRBJ2-3 gives the full variable domain: EPEVTQTPSHQVTQMGQEVILRCVPISNHLYFYWYRQILGQKVEFLVSFYNNEISEKSEIFDDQFSVERPDGSNFTLKIRSTKLEDSAMYFCASSSDSGLGTDTQYFGPGTRLTVL.